One sample yielded the 31 T cell receptor beta chains listed below, sequenced in a study of cytomegalovirus exposure and HLA in healthy donors. It was with 60 Vbeta and 13 Jbeta primers that the PCR ran. Assay used: immunoSEQ multiplex PCR; TCRdb lists only in-frame clones, some missing. The table lists 190,000 or so clones, 65% to 85% of them singletons. The sample consisted of PBMCs. These receptor sequences come from a boy aged 2-9 years in good health and CMV-seronegative.

This chain connects TRBV6-5 to TRBJ1-2, with 10 bases fitting TRBD1. Germline V lookup: CDR1 MNHEY, CDR2 SVGAGI. The CDR3 sequence is 14 residues long. V trimming: 6 bases; J trimming: 2 bases; junction bases outside the gene matches: 3. CDR3 in amino acids: CASRGGQGNYGYTF. The CDR3, as DNA: TGTGCCAGCAGGGGGGGACAGGGGAACTATGGCTACACCTTC.

V is TRBV7-9 and J is TRBJ1-2; TRBD1 agrees at 7 bases. With 5 bases clipped from V and 4 bases from J, the junction kept 4 bases outside the gene matches. The CDR3 extends over 13 amino acids. CDR1 SEHNR and CDR2 FQNEAQ come from the germline V gene (reference sequence). For the CDR3, the DNA is TGTGCCAGCAGCCTCCGACAGGGCTATGGCTACACCTTC. This codes for CASSLRQGYGYTF.

V usage is TRBV9 and J usage is TRBJ2-7; maybe TRBD2 (5 bases). V lost 0 bases and J lost 3, with 13 bases in between. Per germline, CDR1 SGDLS and CDR2 YYNGEE. The CDR3 has 15 amino acids. CDR3 amino acids: CASSVGSGSVYEQYF. The CDR3, as DNA: TGTGCCAGCAGCGTAGGTTCGGGATCAGTCTACGAGCAGTACTTC.

J is TRBJ2-7 and V is TRBV29-1, with TRBD1 matching 8 bases. Per the germline V gene, CDR1 is SQVTM and CDR2 is ANQGSEA. CDR3 length: 14 amino acids. The trim removed 4 bases at V and 2 bases at J, leaving 7 bases unmatched. This chain's CDR3 is CSVAPTGAPYEQYF. The CDR3 nucleotides are TGCAGCGTTGCTCCGACAGGGGCCCCCTACGAGCAGTACTTC.

The V gene is TRBV4-3, the J gene TRBJ1-3; 7 positions match TRBD1. With V trimmed by 3 bases and J by 4 bases, 3 bases remained unmatched. The CDR3 covers 14 residues. The V gene's germline CDR1 is LGHNA and CDR2 YSLEER. The CDR3 DNA reads as TGCGCCAGCAGCCAGGGACAGCGGGGAAACACCATATATTTT. It codes for CASSQGQRGNTIYF.

This sequence joins TRBV30 and TRBJ1-2; D gene ambiguous. The V gene's germline CDR1 is GTSNPN and CDR2 SVGIG (reference sequence). Trimming took 0 bases from V and 4 from J, leaving 9 bases between them. This CDR3 region has 13 residues. This CDR3 reads CAWSVQTFYGYTF. As DNA, the CDR3 is TGTGCCTGGAGTGTGCAGACATTCTATGGCTACACCTTC.

This clone has just a few counts. The chain has TRBV18 and TRBJ1-1; D is undetermined. Per the germline V gene, CDR1 is KGHSH and CDR2 is LQKENI. This CDR3 is built from 16 residues. The V gene lost 3 bases and the J gene lost 1 base, with 15 bases spanning the gap. CDR3 residues: CASSPFDSPGNTEAFF. The CDR3, as DNA: TGTGCCAGCTCACCTTTTGACTCCCCGGGGAACACTGAAGCTTTCTTT.

About this clone itself: The same CDR3 can be traced to other DNA sequences in this sample. The rearrangement joins TRBV7-9 to TRBJ2-3; D is ambiguous. The germline CDR1 and CDR2 sequences are SEHNR and FQNEAQ (reference sequence). Trimming pared 3 bases from V and 6 bases from J, leaving 7 bases between. The CDR3 is 12 residues long. The CDR3 region is CASSFSRDTQYF. CDR3 bases: TGTGCCAGCAGCTTCTCCAGGGATACGCAGTATTTT.

Remarks on this clone: At one end the junction does not follow the germline gene, possibly because of a read error. The sample contains more than one DNA sequence encoding this CDR3. CDR3 protein: CASSYPGSGELFF. In nucleotides, the CDR3 is TGTGCCAGCAGTTACCCGGGGAGCGGGGAGTTGTTTTTT. J is TRBJ2-2 and V is TRBV6-5; 7 nucleotides line up with TRBD2. The germline gives CDR1 MNHEY, CDR2 SVGAGI. The CDR3 consists of 13 residues.

The rearrangement links TRBV5-1 to TRBJ2-7, with 9 positions matching TRBD2. CDR3 length: 15 amino acids. Looked up from germline, CDR1 is SGHRS and CDR2 is YFSETQ. V dropped 4 bases and J dropped 4; count of bases not matched to a gene: 9. CDR3 loop: CASSASPLAGYEQYF. The DNA for the CDR3 is TGCGCCAGCAGCGCAAGTCCTCTAGCGGGGTACGAGCAGTACTTC.

V gene TRBV30 combines with J gene TRBJ1-5, with a tentative D call TRBD1 (5 bases). V dropped 1 base and J dropped 7 bases, with 14 bases sitting between them. The CDR3 extends over 14 amino acids. Per the germline V gene, CDR1 is GTSNPN and CDR2 is SVGIG (reference sequence). The CDR3 here is CAWSEGRGWQPQHF. CDR3 DNA sequence: TGTGCCTGGAGTGAAGGAAGGGGTTGGCAGCCCCAGCATTTT.

The V gene is TRBV27, the J gene TRBJ2-5; a possible D gene is TRBD2 (6 bases). This CDR3 has 13 amino acids. V lost 8 bases and J lost 3, with 13 bases in between. Germline CDR1 MNHEY, CDR2 SMNVEV (reference sequence). The CDR3 DNA follows: TGTGCCAGCGCCCCCGGGGGAGAAGAGACCCAGTACTTC. Residues: CASAPGGEETQYF.

The chain recombines TRBV4-1 with TRBJ1-6; D gene uncertain. The germline CDR1 and CDR2 sequences are MGHRA and YSYEKL. The CDR3 contains 12 residues. V lost 1 base and J lost 14, with 9 bases in between. The DNA for the CDR3 is TGCGCCAGCAGCCAAGGTGGTTCGGCCCTCCACTTT. The encoded protein is CASSQGGSALHF.

V usage is TRBV6-5 and J usage is TRBJ1-6; D unclear. Germline lookup yields CDR1 MNHEY and CDR2 SVGAGI. V lost 0 bases, J lost 9 bases, and 12 bases lay in between. The CDR3 covers 15 residues. CDR3 in DNA: TGTGCCAGCAGTTACTCGAGGGTTTCGGGTTCACCCCTCCACTTT. This encodes CASSYSRVSGSPLHF.

The rearrangement joins TRBV7-9 to TRBJ1-1, with D unresolved. Trimming shortened V by 4 bases and J by 3 bases, and 9 bases separated the two germline ends. Germline V gene sequence: CDR1 SEHNR, CDR2 FQNEAQ (reference sequence). The length of the CDR3 is 13 residues. The CDR3 loop is CASSSSSYTEAFF. CDR3 nucleotide sequence: TGTGCCAGCAGCTCATCCAGTTACACTGAAGCTTTCTTT.

The gene calls are TRBV7-2 and TRBJ2-5; tentatively, D is TRBD1 (6 bases). There are 14 residues in the CDR3. Trimming took off 4 bases at V and 2 bases at J, with 11 bases between the two ends. Germline lookup yields CDR1 SGHTA and CDR2 FQGNSA. The CDR3 bases are TGTGCCAGCAGCTCCGGGACACATCAAGAGACCCAGTACTTC. Its protein is CASSSGTHQETQYF.

The chain recombines TRBV7-9 with TRBJ2-5; perhaps TRBD2 as D (6 bases). Germline V gene sequence: CDR1 SEHNR, CDR2 FQNEAQ (reference sequence). The CDR3 contains 14 residues. V lost 1 base and J 1 base, leaving 7 bases between the germline ends. The CDR3 DNA is TGTGCCAGCAGCTTAGGCGGGGTCCAAGAGACCCAGTACTTC. Encoded protein: CASSLGGVQETQYF.

The chain has TRBV2 and TRBJ2-3, with a possible D match to TRBD2 (5 bases). Germline V gene lookup returns CDR1 SNHLY and CDR2 FYNNEI. Trimming took 5 bases from V and 2 from J, leaving 17 bases between them. The CDR3 consists of 16 residues. CDR3 in amino acids: CASSLLQAANTDTQYF. The CDR3 bases are TGTGCCAGCAGTCTTTTGCAAGCGGCTAACACAGATACGCAGTATTTT.

The chain recombines TRBV6-5 with TRBJ2-3, with D possibly matching TRBD1 (6 bases). This CDR3 spans 15 amino acids. Germline V gene data show CDR1 as MNHEY and CDR2 as SVGAGI. Trimming left V 8 bases short and J 5 bases short, with 20 bases between. The CDR3 loop is CASAPLGAGLDTQYF. CDR3 in DNA: TGTGCCAGCGCCCCGTTGGGGGCAGGTTTAGATACGCAGTATTTT.

The chain employs TRBV2 and TRBJ1-1; 8 bases align to TRBD1. With 4 bases clipped from V and 2 bases from J, the junction kept 6 bases outside the gene matches. This CDR3 comprises 15 residues. Germline V CDR1 and CDR2: SNHLY, FYNNEI. The CDR3 reads CASSVIQGANTEAFF. CDR3 coding DNA: TGTGCCAGCAGTGTTATCCAGGGGGCAAACACTGAAGCTTTCTTT.

In this sample, this clone turned up a few times. It is unclear where the CDR3 begins or ends on the DNA, so no DNA is shown, and the CDR3 is as TCRdb lists it. This sequence joins TRBV9 and TRBJ2-1; no DNA check was done on the table's D call, TRBD1. The CDR3 spans 13 amino acids, including both terminal residues. Germline V gene data show CDR1 as SGDLS and CDR2 as YYNGEE. Here the CDR3 reads CASSVGEGTGLFF.

CDR3 bases: TGTGCCAGCAGCTTCCCGCTAGCGGGGGGGAACACCGGGGAGCTGTTTTTT. Its translation is CASSFPLAGGNTGELFF. The chain couples TRBV11-1 to TRBJ2-2, with TRBD2 matching over 11 bases. CDR1 is SGHAT and CDR2 is FQDESV in the germline V gene (reference sequence). With 3 bases clipped from V and 1 base from J, the junction kept 4 bases outside the gene matches. This CDR3 is 17 amino acids long.

The genes are TRBV5-8 and TRBJ2-1; 8 nucleotides agree with TRBD1. Germline CDR1 SGHTS, CDR2 YDEGEE. This CDR3 contains 14 residues. Unmatched junction bases numbered 5, after V lost 0 bases and J lost 9 bases. CDR3 protein: CASSLGRGLGEQFF. In nucleotides, the CDR3 is TGTGCCAGCAGCTTGGGCAGGGGGCTTGGTGAGCAGTTCTTC.

This rearrangement joins TRBV29-1 to TRBJ2-7, with TRBD2 matching 8 bases. Germline CDR1 SQVTM, CDR2 ANQGSEA. The J segment lost 2 bases and the V segment lost 6 bases, leaving 6 bases of the junction unmatched. This CDR3 contains 13 residues. DNA for the CDR3: TGCAGCGTACCCGGGACTAGACCCTACGAGCAGTACTTC. It codes for CSVPGTRPYEQYF.

This rearrangement joins TRBV2 to TRBJ2-5, with D possibly TRBD2 on 7 matching bases. V was clipped by 9 bases and J by 5 bases, with 19 bases between them. There are 14 residues in the CDR3. Germline CDR1 SNHLY, CDR2 FYNNEI. The CDR3 spells CASGQWGGHETQYF. The DNA of the CDR3 is TGTGCCAGTGGACAATGGGGGGGCCACGAGACCCAGTACTTC.

V gene TRBV27 combines with J gene TRBJ2-5; 9 bases map to TRBD1. The CDR3 is 14 residues long. The trim removed 4 bases at V and 6 bases at J, leaving 6 bases unmatched. Germline CDR1 is MNHEY and CDR2 is SMNVEV (reference sequence). The CDR3 sequence: CASSWGQGRQTQYF. CDR3 nucleotide sequence: TGTGCCAGCAGTTGGGGACAGGGAAGACAGACCCAGTACTTC.

This sequence joins TRBV7-6 and TRBJ2-2, with 10 bases fitting TRBD2. Per germline, CDR1 SGHVS and CDR2 FNYEAQ. The length of the CDR3 is 16 residues. V was clipped by 5 bases and J by 4 bases; unmatched bases: 7. The CDR3 nucleotides read TGTGCCAGCAGCCCCAGCGGGGGGGCGGGCACCGGGGAGCTGTTTTTT. Its protein product is CASSPSGGAGTGELFF. Full variable domain (missing parts from reference TRBV7-6 and TRBJ2-2): GAGVSQSPRYKVTKRGQDVALRCDPISGHVSLYWYRQALGQGPEFLTYFNYEAQQDKSGLPNDRFSAERPEGSISTLTIQRTEQRDSAMYRCASSPSGGAGTGELFFGEGSRLTVL.

The chain is built from TRBV19 and TRBJ1-5, with 7 bases identical to TRBD1. J was trimmed by 4 bases and V by 3 bases; bases with no gene match: 6. The CDR3 is 15 amino acids. Germline V lookup: CDR1 LNHDA, CDR2 SQIVND (reference sequence). This CDR3 is CASSIRADRNQPQHF. In nucleotides, the CDR3 is TGTGCCAGTAGTATTAGAGCGGACAGGAATCAGCCCCAGCATTTT.

The rearrangement uses TRBV7-9 and TRBJ2-1, with a possible D match to TRBD1 (5 bases). Looked up from germline, CDR1 is SEHNR and CDR2 is FQNEAQ (reference sequence). There are 16 residues in the CDR3. V lost 3 bases, J lost 10 bases, and 22 bases lay in between. This CDR3 reads CASSFFRTSRRREQFF. The CDR3 region has the DNA TGTGCCAGCAGCTTTTTCAGGACATCCAGACGACGGGAGCAGTTCTTC.

The chain has TRBV7-2 and TRBJ2-3; 9 nucleotides line up with TRBD2. Germline-derived CDR1 and CDR2 are SGHTA and FQGNSA. V was pared by 1 base and J by 5 bases, with 4 bases of the junction left unmatched. The CDR3 loop spans 15 amino acids. CDR3 sequence (DNA): TGTGCCAGCAGCTTAGTGGCGGGGGGGGTAGATACGCAGTATTTT. Protein product: CASSLVAGGVDTQYF.

The table lists this clone with a few counts. The CDR3 DNA is TGTGCCAGCAGCGTAGAGGAGGGAAGGCATTCACCCCTCCACTTT. Its translation: CASSVEEGRHSPLHF. The chain carries TRBV5-4 and TRBJ1-6; D unresolved. This CDR3 is 15 amino acids long. Trimming cost V 4 bases and J 8 bases, with 16 bases left between them. The V gene's germline CDR1 is SGHNT and CDR2 YYREEE (reference sequence).